The T cell receptor (beta chain) under discussion was sequenced for a study of T cell repertoires in cytomegalovirus infection. The V gene lost 3 bases and the J gene lost 5 bases, with 13 bases spanning the gap. Germline values: CDR1 LNHDA, CDR2 SQIVND (reference sequence). The CDR3 extends over 15 amino acids. TCRdb used MiXCR to reprocess the reads, holding one entry per CDR3 protein. Of around 74,000 distinct CDR3 sequences detected, 3.7% appear once; the ten largest clones hold roughly 4.4%. Study-wide findings and caveats: Carriage of CMV together with the relevant HLA was identifiable through cumulative public TCR beta family frequency.

This clonotype has at least ten counts. Its antigen is as yet unknown. The origin of this receptor is a human donor in good health (CMV status not recorded). Some clones in this sample may be carry-over from other donors' samples. The sample comprised PBMCs. The rearrangement links TRBV19 to TRBJ2-2; no clear D gene. For the CDR3, the DNA is TGTGCCAGTAGTATTTTAATGGAACGTACCGGGGAGCTGTTTTTT. Protein: CASSILMERTGELFF.